A selection of T cell receptor beta chains follows, all from one sample in a study of cytomegalovirus exposure and HLA in healthy donors. Repertoires were generated with immunoSEQ multiplex PCR, while TCRdb's copy carries only in-frame clones and drops some. The sample holds more than 95,000 clones; approximately 81% are singletons and the top ten take 3% to 5%. The material sequenced was PBMCs. The source of these receptors is a woman aged 25 to 39 in good health and CMV-seronegative. CDR3s include the opening cysteine and the closing phenylalanine or tryptophan. A D gene is named only where the DNA matches it firmly. The size entry is marked missing in some rows and otherwise reads once, few, many or a size class.

j_call	cdr3_length	clone_size	v_call	d_call	cdr3_aa	cdr3_nt
TRBJ2-7	15	.	TRBV27	.	CASSSGFRVRSEQYF	TGTGCCAGCAGTTCAGGGTTCAGGGTACGTAGCGAGCAGTACTTC
TRBJ1-2	17	.	TRBV19	.	CASSAGPGGSPNYGYTF	TGTGCCAGTAGCGCTGGGCCCGGCGGGAGCCCTAACTATGGCTACACCTTC
TRBJ2-5	14	.	TRBV25-1	.	CASSRGRVGETQYF	TGTGCCAGCAGCCGCGGTCGTGTAGGAGAGACCCAGTACTTC
TRBJ1-2	14	.	TRBV7-2	TRBD1	CASSPRQGNYGYTF	TGTGCCAGCAGCCCAAGACAGGGTAACTACGGCTACACCTTC
TRBJ1-2	14	.	TRBV6-1	TRBD1	CASSERGQFYGYTF	TGTGCCAGCAGTGAAAGGGGACAGTTCTATGGCTACACCTTC
TRBJ2-3	17	.	TRBV9	TRBD2	CASSVDLAGAFPDTQYF	TGTGCCAGCAGCGTTGACCTAGCGGGAGCCTTCCCAGATACGCAGTATTTT
TRBJ2-7	14	.	TRBV10-3	TRBD2	CAISQGTRSYEQYF	TGTGCCATCAGTCAAGGGACTAGGTCCTACGAGCAGTACTTC
TRBJ1-3	16	.	TRBV28	.	CASSPLGQVSGNTIYF	TGTGCCAGCAGTCCACTAGGGCAGGTCTCTGGAAACACCATATATTTT
TRBJ2-2	15	.	TRBV19	.	CASSILAAGDGELFF	TGTGCCAGTAGTATCTTGGCTGCCGGGGACGGGGAGCTGTTTTTT
TRBJ1-1	12	.	TRBV27	.	CASSPGLTEAFF	TGTGCCAGCAGTCCAGGACTTACAGAAGCTTTCTTT
TRBJ2-1	11	.	TRBV10-3	.	CAISASYEQFF	TGTGCCATCAGTGCCAGTTATGAGCAGTTCTTC
TRBJ2-1	22	few	TRBV7-6	TRBD2	CASSFRRTSLGGSGNLSNEQFF	TGTGCCAGCAGCTTCCGACGGACTAGCTTGGGTGGGTCCGGGAATCTGTCCAATGAGCAGTTCTTC
TRBJ2-2	17	.	TRBV7-7	.	CASSLSLVGVHTGELFF	TGTGCCAGCAGCTTAAGCCTCGTAGGGGTCCACACCGGGGAGCTGTTTTTT
TRBJ2-5	13	.	TRBV18	TRBD2	CASSPTGGQTQYF	TGTGCCAGCTCACCCACGGGAGGCCAGACCCAGTACTTC
TRBJ2-7	17	few	TRBV10-3	TRBD2	CAISPTSTSSQAYEQYF	TGTGCCATCAGCCCAACTTCGACTAGCTCACAAGCCTACGAGCAGTACTTC
TRBJ2-3	16	.	TRBV14	TRBD2	CASSHLAGGISDTQYF	TGTGCCAGCAGCCACCTAGCGGGAGGGATCTCAGATACGCAGTATTTT
TRBJ2-1	19	.	TRBV28	TRBD1	CASSPSPGQGVGTYNEQFF	TGTGCCAGCAGTCCCTCCCCGGGACAGGGAGTCGGGACCTACAATGAGCAGTTCTTC
TRBJ1-4	16	.	TRBV27	.	CASSSPLSGPNEKLFF	TGTGCCAGCAGTTCCCCCCTCAGCGGACCTAATGAAAAACTGTTTTTT
TRBJ1-2	20	.	TRBV19	TRBD1	CASSLDHSGTAWFWSYGYTF	TGTGCCAGTAGCCTAGACCATAGTGGGACAGCGTGGTTTTGGAGCTATGGCTACACCTTC
TRBJ2-2	15	.	TRBV27	.	CASSTRDTYTGELFF	TGTGCCAGCAGTACCCGGGACACCTACACCGGGGAGCTGTTTTTT
TRBJ2-1	14	.	TRBV9	TRBD2	CASSRGGANNEQFF	TGTGCCAGCAGTCGGGGGGGGGCCAACAATGAGCAGTTCTTC
TRBJ1-6	14	.	TRBV5-6	.	CASSVVQSNSPLHF	TGTGCCAGCAGCGTGGTACAGAGTAATTCACCCCTCCACTTT
TRBJ2-7	14	.	TRBV19	TRBD1	CASRGQGRAYEQYF	TGTGCCAGTAGAGGACAGGGAAGGGCCTACGAGCAGTACTTC
TRBJ2-7	14	.	TRBV6-6	TRBD2	CASSQTSGAYEQYF	TGTGCCAGCAGTCAGACTAGCGGAGCCTACGAGCAGTACTTC
TRBJ2-5	16	.	TRBV4-3	.	CASSQDRGYFGETQYF	TGCGCCAGCAGCCAAGATCGAGGGTACTTTGGTGAGACCCAGTACTTC
TRBJ2-5	15	.	TRBV5-6	.	CANSFPTGRFETQYF	TGTGCCAACAGCTTCCCGACAGGTCGTTTCGAGACCCAGTACTTC
TRBJ1-1	15	.	TRBV14	TRBD1	CASSQVRGQGAEAFF	TGTGCCAGCAGCCAAGTCCGCGGACAGGGAGCTGAAGCTTTCTTT
TRBJ1-1	16	once	TRBV9	TRBD1	CASSSGTGTMNTEAFF	TGTGCCAGCAGCTCCGGGACAGGGACCATGAACACTGAAGCTTTCTTT
TRBJ2-7	16	.	TRBV25-1	TRBD2	CASSKGRTSGSHEQYF	TGTGCCAGCAGTAAAGGGCGGACTAGCGGGAGCCACGAGCAGTACTTC
TRBJ2-3	15	.	TRBV9	TRBD2	CASSVEAGLTDTQYF	TGTGCCAGCAGCGTAGAAGCGGGGCTCACAGATACGCAGTATTTT
TRBJ2-7	14	.	TRBV11-3	TRBD1	CASSHRDRGSEQYF	TGTGCCAGCAGCCACCGGGACAGGGGATCCGAGCAGTACTTC
TRBJ2-6	17	.	TRBV19	TRBD2	CASSLRLAVGGANVLTF	TGTGCCAGTAGTCTCCGACTAGCGGTAGGTGGGGCCAACGTCCTGACTTTC
TRBJ1-4	18	.	TRBV11-2	TRBD1	CASSLGGTLTGANEKLFF	TGTGCCAGCAGTTTGGGAGGAACACTGACAGGGGCTAATGAAAAACTGTTTTTT
TRBJ1-4	16	.	TRBV7-8	TRBD1	CASSLAPTGSNEKLFF	TGTGCCAGCAGCTTAGCCCCGACAGGGAGTAATGAAAAACTGTTTTTT
TRBJ1-2	12	few	TRBV27	.	CASSQTGCGYTF	TGTGCCAGCAGTCAAACAGGGTGTGGCTACACCTTC
TRBJ1-2	14	.	TRBV7-2	.	CASSLGGDNYGYTF	TGTGCCAGCAGCTTGGGGGGGGACAACTATGGCTACACCTTC